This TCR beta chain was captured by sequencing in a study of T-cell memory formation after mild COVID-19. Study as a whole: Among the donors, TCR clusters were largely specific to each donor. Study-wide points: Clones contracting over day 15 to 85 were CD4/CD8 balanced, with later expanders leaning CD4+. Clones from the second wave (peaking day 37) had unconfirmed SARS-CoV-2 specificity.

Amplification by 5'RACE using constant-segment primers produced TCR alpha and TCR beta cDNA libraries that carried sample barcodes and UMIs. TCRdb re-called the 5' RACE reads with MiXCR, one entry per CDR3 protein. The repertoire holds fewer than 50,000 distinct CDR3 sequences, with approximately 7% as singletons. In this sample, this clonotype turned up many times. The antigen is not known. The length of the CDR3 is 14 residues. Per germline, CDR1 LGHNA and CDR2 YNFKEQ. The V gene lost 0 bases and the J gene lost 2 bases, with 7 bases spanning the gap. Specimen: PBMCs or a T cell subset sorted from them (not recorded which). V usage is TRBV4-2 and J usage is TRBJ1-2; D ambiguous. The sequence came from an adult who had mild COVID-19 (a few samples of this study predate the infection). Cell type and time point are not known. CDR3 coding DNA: TGTGCCAGCAGCCAAGATTCAACAAACTATGGCTACACCTTC. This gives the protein CASSQDSTNYGYTF.